This TCR beta chain comes out of a study of control samples from healthy donors and cancer patients. Produced via immunoSEQ multiplex PCR; TCRdb's table is partial and in-frame only. The sample consists of 350,000 to 450,000 clones, 90% of them appearing once. The V and J ends lost 1 base and 5 bases respectively, with 8 bases between them. CDR1 and CDR2 (germline): SGHNT, YENEEA. The CDR3 has 13 residues. This TCR derives from a man aged 35 to 55 with head and neck cancer. Sequencing was performed on PBMCs. This chain joins TRBV11-3 and TRBJ1-1; D is unclear. The CDR3 sequence: CASSLGVRTEAFF. The CDR3, as DNA: TGTGCCAGCAGCTTAGGGGTAAGGACTGAAGCTTTCTTT.